Listed below are T cell receptor beta chains from one sample, sequenced in a study of blood T cell repertoires in COVID-19. Produced via immunoSEQ multiplex PCR; TCRdb's table is partial and in-frame only. The data show around 500,000 clones, approximately 90% seen once. Material for sequencing was PBMCs or T cells enriched from blood (not recorded which). The receptor set was obtained from a woman aged 60 to 75 who had recovered from COVID-19. Each CDR3 is given with its conserved first and last residue. The D gene is left open where the match is weak. Rows may omit the clone size; those that give it use once, few, many or a size class.

V	D	size	J	length	DNA	CDR3
TRBV11-3	TRBD1	.	TRBJ1-1	13	TGTGCCAGCAGCTCCGGGACAGGGGCTGAAGCTTTCTTT	CASSSGTGAEAFF
TRBV2	TRBD1	.	TRBJ2-5	14	TGTGCCAGCAGATCCCACAGGGGGGAAGAGACCCAGTACTTC	CASRSHRGEETQYF
TRBV2	.	.	TRBJ1-2	14	TGTGCCAGCAGTGCCCGGGCCGCCCAGGGTGGCTACACCTTC	CASSARAAQGGYTF
TRBV7-2	.	.	TRBJ2-1	14	TGTGCCAGCAGCTTATTCCAGGGAACCAATGAGCAGTTCTTC	CASSLFQGTNEQFF
TRBV9	.	.	TRBJ1-3	14	TGTGCCAGCAGCGTAGGAACAGCCGGAAACACCATATATTTT	CASSVGTAGNTIYF
TRBV6-5	.	.	TRBJ1-2	12	TGTGCCAGCACCCCTTCCGACTATGGCTACACCTTC	CASTPSDYGYTF
TRBV30	.	.	TRBJ2-1	11	TGTGCCTGGGACAGCAACAATGAGCAGTTCTTC	CAWDSNNEQFF
TRBV7-9	TRBD1	.	TRBJ2-7	14	TGTGCCAGCAGGGTGACAGGGGGCGAATACGAGCAGTACTTC	CASRVTGGEYEQYF
TRBV10-2	TRBD1	.	TRBJ1-6	15	TGCGCCAGCAGTTTGGAGGGGGCGCAGAATTCACCCCTCCACTTT	CASSLEGAQNSPLHF
TRBV5-5	TRBD1	.	TRBJ1-2	15	TGTGCCAGCAGCTTGGAGGAGGGGGCCCTCTATGGCTACACCTTC	CASSLEEGALYGYTF
TRBV2	.	.	TRBJ1-4	17	TGTGCCGGGGGGGACACGACAACCTCCGCAACTAATGAAAAACTGTTTTTT	CAGGDTTTSATNEKLFF
TRBV7-2	TRBD1	.	TRBJ1-2	14	TGTGCCAGCAGCCTACAGGGACAGGGGTATGGCTACACCTTC	CASSLQGQGYGYTF
TRBV24-1	TRBD1	.	TRBJ2-1	13	TGTGCCACCAAAGGACAGGAGATGAATGAGCAGTTCTTC	CATKGQEMNEQFF
TRBV28	TRBD1	few	TRBJ1-3	16	TGTGCCAGCAGTTTGTGGGGACAGGGACAGGGAAACACCATATATTTT	CASSLWGQGQGNTIYF